The sequence of this T cell receptor (beta chain) was determined in a study of blood T cell repertoires in COVID-19. At the level of the study: COVID-19 samples collected from the United States, Italy and Spain covered acute and convalescent phases. Sources were T cells, B-cell-depleted T cells, or PBMCs; the material itself was cDNA or gDNA.

Germline loops: CDR1 SGHNT, CDR2 YENEEA. This CDR3 contains 16 residues. J lost 5 bases, V lost 5 bases, and 10 bases had no gene match. Per the original methods: The assay estimated nucleated cells by amplifying reference gene primers. Sequenced by immunoSEQ multiplex PCR; TCRdb stores in-frame clones only, minus some. The V and J calls and clone size are taken from that table; D and trimming were inferred from the DNA. Found here are a few hundred thousand clones, about nine tenths of them singletons; the top ten hold around 2.9%. The receptor comes from a woman aged 30 to 39 with active or convalescent COVID-19. Sequencing used peripheral blood. The chain combines TRBV11-3 with TRBJ2-2, with 8 bases identical to TRBD1. CDR3 in DNA: TGTGCCAGCAGCCCTAACGACAGGGGACAAACCGGGGAGCTGTTTTTT. Translating it yields CASSPNDRGQTGELFF.